This T cell receptor beta chain was documented in a study of blood T cell repertoires in COVID-19. Study background: Samples representing acute and convalescent COVID-19 were sourced from the United States, Italy and Spain. Sample material is recorded as cDNA or gDNA derived from T cells, B-cell-depleted T cells, or PBMCs.

The CDR3 runs 11 residues. Germline assignment: CDR1 LGHDT and CDR2 YNNKEL (reference sequence). V was clipped by 2 bases and J by 4 bases, with 2 bases between them. The authors' processing: Amplified reference gene primers provided the basis for estimating nucleated cell counts. Generated by immunoSEQ multiplex PCR, the TCRdb table keeps only in-frame clones and is missing some. From that table come the V and J calls and clone size; the DNA was used to work out D and trimming. This table has roughly 230,000 clones, around 81% appearing once. The rearrangement joins TRBV3-1 (or the pseudogene TRBV3-2) to TRBJ1-1; D gene unclear. This clonotype was obtained from a woman aged 60 to 75 with active or convalescent COVID-19. Specimen: peripheral blood. This CDR3 is CASSQRTEAFF. The CDR3 nucleotides are TGTGCCAGCAGCCAACGCACTGAAGCTTTCTTT.